Following are 7 T cell receptor beta chains from one sample sequenced in a study of monozygotic twins with inflammatory bowel disease. One entry per CDR3 protein, without DNA, is what TCRdb gives after re-calling the 5' RACE reads. The data include just over 300,000 distinct CDR3 sequences; the top ten clones carry 5% to 6%. The sequencing input was blood. All receptors derive from a human donor with ulcerative colitis or Crohn's disease, or a healthy co-twin of an affected twin (not recorded which).

This chain joins TRBV5-1 and TRBJ2-5; without DNA, the TCRdb call of TRBD1 cannot be checked. The CDR3 extends over 13 amino acids. The V gene's germline CDR1 is SGHRS and CDR2 YFSETQ. CDR3: CASTPDSEETQYF.

J is TRBJ2-7 and V is TRBV12-3 or TRBV12-4; checking the TCRdb D call of TRBD1 is not possible without DNA. The length of the CDR3 is 12 residues. The CDR3 region is CASSPVPYEQYF.

The chain combines TRBV27 with TRBJ2-5; TCRdb's D gene call, TRBD2, goes unchecked for lack of DNA. CDR1 is MNHEY and CDR2 is SMNVEV in the germline V gene (reference sequence). CDR3 size: 15 residues. The CDR3 sequence is CASSFTLAVGETQYF.

CDR3 loop: CSPIIGGTDTQYF. The V gene is TRBV20-1, the J gene TRBJ2-3; TCRdb picks TRBD1, but there is no DNA to check that call. Looked up from germline, CDR1 is DFQATT and CDR2 is SNEGSKA (reference sequence). This CDR3 is built from 13 residues.

The rearrangement links TRBV5-1 to TRBJ1-4; TCRdb lists TRBD1, though no DNA is available to test this call. Germline V CDR1 and CDR2: SGHRS, YFSETQ. This CDR3 is built from 15 residues. CDR3 residues: CASSLGRGQKEKLFF.

The chain combines TRBV5-1 with TRBJ2-2; TCRdb names TRBD2, which stays unverified in the absence of DNA. The CDR3 has 14 residues. Per the germline V gene, CDR1 is SGHRS and CDR2 is YFSETQ. The CDR3 loop reads CASRNSGSPGEPFF.

The CDR3 sequence is CASSTDRGVYNEQFF. The chain carries TRBV7-2 and TRBJ2-1; TCRdb names TRBD1, which stays unverified in the absence of DNA. CDR3 size: 15 residues. CDR1 and CDR2 from the germline V gene are SGHTA and FQGNSA.